What follows are 31 T cell receptor beta chains derived from one specimen sequenced in a study of identical twins. TCRdb re-called the 5' RACE reads with MiXCR, one entry per CDR3 protein. The table lists some 690,000 distinct CDR3 sequences, around 20% of them singletons. This sample was shared with a second study, whose subject was T cells expressing NK-cell markers.

The sequencing input was PBMCs. The receptors shown here come from a woman between 18 and 29 years old in good health.

This clonotype occurred once. The CDR3 here is CSARDLRGQGETQYF. The CDR3 DNA is TGCAGTGCTAGAGATCTGAGGGGGCAAGGAGAGACCCAGTACTTC. V and J are TRBV20-1 and TRBJ2-5, with TRBD1 identical over 7 bases. Germline V CDR1 and CDR2: DFQATT, SNEGSKA (reference sequence). V shed 0 bases and J 4 bases; nucleotides not matched to a gene: 8. The CDR3 is 15 residues long.

The chain recombines TRBV2 with TRBJ1-2; tentative D call: TRBD1 (6 bases). The V end was cut by 6 bases, the J end by 2 bases, with 16 bases between. CDR1 and CDR2 (germline): SNHLY, FYNNEI. There are 15 residues in the CDR3. CDR3 sequence: CASRLAQGSNYGYTF. CDR3 in DNA: TGTGCCAGCAGGCTCGCACAGGGTTCCAACTATGGCTACACCTTC.

The rearrangement uses TRBV20-1 and TRBJ1-1, with D unclear. V lost 8 bases and J lost 0, with 16 bases in between. This CDR3 is built from 14 residues. CDR1 is DFQATT and CDR2 is SNEGSKA in the germline V gene (reference sequence). The DNA for the CDR3 is TGCAGTACCGGAAGGGCTCTATTGAACACTGAAGCTTTCTTT. Its protein is CSTGRALLNTEAFF.

The chain combines TRBV27 with TRBJ2-7; D gene ambiguous. The CDR3 has 13 amino acids. CDR1 MNHEY and CDR2 SMNVEV come from the germline V gene (reference sequence). Trimming shortened V by 4 bases and J by 3 bases, and 10 bases separated the two germline ends. The CDR3 is CASSYQKDYEQYF. The CDR3, as DNA: TGTGCCAGCAGTTACCAGAAGGACTACGAGCAGTACTTC.

V is TRBV6-5 and J is TRBJ2-7; 9 bases are shared with TRBD2. Germline V gene data show CDR1 as MNHEY and CDR2 as SVGAGI. Trimming removed 0 bases from V and 5 bases from J; junction bases left unmatched: 14. There are 18 residues in the CDR3. The CDR3 DNA sequence: TGTGCCAGCAGTTACTCCACAGGCTTCGGAGGACTAGCGCACGAGCAGTACTTC. Residues: CASSYSTGFGGLAHEQYF.

The J gene is TRBJ2-2, the V gene TRBV9; D might be TRBD2 (5 bases). The CDR3 is 13 amino acids. The V end lost 2 bases, the J end lost 6 bases, and 8 bases lay between the germline ends. The germline CDR1 and CDR2 sequences are SGDLS and YYNGEE. The DNA of the CDR3 is TGTGCCAGCAGCGTGAGCGGTCCCGGGGAGCTGTTTTTT. This gives the protein CASSVSGPGELFF.

The chain uses TRBV6-2 or TRBV6-3 and TRBJ2-2; 12 nucleotides line up with TRBD2. CDR3 length equals 23 residues. CDR1 is MNHEY and CDR2 is SVGEGT in the germline V gene. The V and J ends lost 2 bases and 3 bases, in that order; junction bases with no gene match: 22. The CDR3, as DNA: TGTGCCAGCAGTTACCCGGTCGAGGTTGTATGGACTAGCGGGGTTTGGGACACCGGGGAGCTGTTTTTT. Protein product: CASSYPVEVVWTSGVWDTGELFF.

This clonotype was detected many times. The chain combines TRBV7-8 with TRBJ2-5; 8 bases fit TRBD2. The V gene's germline CDR1 is SGHVS and CDR2 FQNEAQ. J was trimmed by 0 bases and V by 6 bases; bases with no gene match: 3. There are 14 residues in the CDR3. In nucleotides, the CDR3 is TGTGCCAGCAGACCTAGCGGGTACCAAGAGACCCAGTACTTC. Translated: CASRPSGYQETQYF.

This chain links TRBV2 with TRBJ2-6; D might be TRBD2 (7 bases). Trimming left V 8 bases short and J 0 bases short, with 14 bases between. CDR3 length equals 16 residues. Germline V gene data show CDR1 as SNHLY and CDR2 as FYNNEI. The CDR3 DNA reads as TGTGCCAGCGGAACAGGGAGGGCCTCTGGGGCCAACGTCCTGACTTTC. Translating it yields CASGTGRASGANVLTF.

This clonotype was seen at least ten times. The chain employs TRBV5-1 and TRBJ1-1, with D hard to call. This CDR3 has 14 amino acids. The V end was cut by 2 bases, the J end by 11 bases, with 19 bases between. Per the germline V gene, CDR1 is SGHRS and CDR2 is YFSETQ. Written as DNA, the CDR3 is TGCGCCAGCAGCTTAGAGACTTTAGGATCGTGGGCTTTCTTT. It codes for CASSLETLGSWAFF.

The J gene is TRBJ2-1, the V gene TRBV4-3; 10 nucleotides agree with TRBD2. The CDR3 consists of 17 residues. Germline CDR1 is LGHNA and CDR2 is YSLEER. The trim removed 4 bases at V and 2 bases at J, leaving 8 bases unmatched. The CDR3 DNA reads as TGCGCCAGCAGCCGGTTTAGCGGGAGGACCACCTACAATGAGCAGTTCTTC. Amino acid sequence: CASSRFSGRTTYNEQFF.

This clonotype occurred a few times. The chain has TRBV20-1 and TRBJ1-1; D call uncertain. The CDR3 runs 13 residues. Trimming stripped 2 bases from V and 4 bases from J, with 11 bases between. Germline assignment: CDR1 DFQATT and CDR2 SNEGSKA (reference sequence). CDR3 nucleotide sequence: TGCAGTGCTAGACGCTTTTTAAGCACTGAAGCTTTCTTT. Translation: CSARRFLSTEAFF.

This clonotype occurred a few times. The chain links TRBV25-1 to TRBJ1-3; unclear D gene. This CDR3 is built from 14 residues. In germline, CDR1 is MGHDK, CDR2 SYGVNS. Deletions cut 2 bases from V and 3 bases from J, with 8 bases between. In DNA form, the CDR3 reads TGTGCCAGCAGTGAACTACTTTTTGGAAACACCATATATTTT. Its protein is CASSELLFGNTIYF.

This clonotype showed up just a few times. The J gene is TRBJ2-7, the V gene TRBV20-1; 9 bases map to TRBD1. The CDR3 contains 15 residues. Germline CDR1 and CDR2: DFQATT and SNEGSKA (reference sequence). V shed 6 bases, J shed 0 bases, and the junction held 9 bases outside the gene matches. The CDR3 DNA follows: TGCAGTGCAGATCCGGGACAGGGAATCTCCTACGAGCAGTACTTC. This translates into CSADPGQGISYEQYF.

The V gene is TRBV20-1, the J gene TRBJ2-3; 10 bases line up with TRBD2. V gave up 2 bases and J gave up 4 bases; unmatched junction bases: 6. Germline V lookup: CDR1 DFQATT, CDR2 SNEGSKA (reference sequence). The CDR3 is 15 residues long. The CDR3 region is CSARLAGAAADTQYF. The CDR3 nucleotides read TGCAGTGCTAGACTAGCGGGAGCGGCCGCAGATACGCAGTATTTT.

Many counts were recorded for this clonotype. This chain joins TRBV2 and TRBJ2-1; TRBD2 agrees at 11 bases. The CDR3 spans 14 residues. From germline, CDR1 is SNHLY and CDR2 FYNNEI. With V trimmed by 7 bases and J by 4 bases, 3 bases remained unmatched. CDR3 in amino acids: CASTRLAGYNEQFF. DNA of the CDR3: TGTGCCAGCACCCGACTAGCGGGGTACAATGAGCAGTTCTTC. Filled out from reference TRBV2 and TRBJ2-1, the complete variable domain reads EPEVTQTPSHQVTQMGQEVILRCVPISNHLYFYWYRQILGQKVEFLVSFYNNEISEKSEIFDDQFSVERPDGSNFTLKIRSTKLEDSAMYFCASTRLAGYNEQFFGPGTRLTVL.

The rearrangement joins TRBV3-1 to TRBJ2-2; TRBD1 matches at 9 bases. Unmatched junction bases numbered 7, after V lost 5 bases and J lost 6 bases. CDR3 length: 15 amino acids. CDR1 LGHDT and CDR2 YNNKEL come from the germline V gene (reference sequence). For the CDR3, the DNA is TGTGCCAGCAGCTATCCGGGACAGGGTGCCGGGGAGCTGTTTTTT. Encoded protein: CASSYPGQGAGELFF.

The genes are TRBV11-2 and TRBJ2-7, with TRBD2 matching over 9 bases. Per the germline V gene, CDR1 is SGHAT and CDR2 is FQNNGV. There are 15 residues in the CDR3. V was pared by 3 bases and J by 2 bases, with 5 bases of the junction left unmatched. The CDR3 DNA reads TGTGCCAGCAGCTTCTCAGCGGGGGGCGCCTACGAGCAGTACTTC. Protein product: CASSFSAGGAYEQYF.

The V and J genes are TRBV29-1 and TRBJ2-5; D tentatively fits TRBD1 or TRBD2 (5 bases each). V was shortened by 4 bases and J by 1 base, with 13 bases between the two germline ends. The CDR3 runs 14 residues. Germline assignment: CDR1 SQVTM and CDR2 ANQGSEA. In nucleotides, the CDR3 is TGCAGCGTTGGCCCCGGGACCGCCCAAGAGACCCAGTACTTC. It codes for CSVGPGTAQETQYF. The full variable domain, its missing parts supplied by reference TRBV29-1 and TRBJ2-5, is SAVISQKPSRDICQRGTSLTIQCQVDSQVTMMFWYRQQPGQSLTLIATANQGSEATYESGFVIDKFPISRPNLTFSTLTVSNMSPEDSSIYLCSVGPGTAQETQYFGPGTRLLVL.

This clonotype was seen once. J is TRBJ2-1 and V is TRBV27, with 9 nucleotides matching TRBD1. The CDR3 has 18 amino acids. After removal of 6 bases from V and 0 bases from J, the junction contained 12 bases not matched to a gene. Germline V gene sequence: CDR1 MNHEY, CDR2 SMNVEV (reference sequence). CDR3 loop: CASSPGTGRRSSYNEQFF. CDR3 nucleotide sequence: TGTGCCAGCAGCCCAGGGACAGGGAGAAGGAGCTCCTACAATGAGCAGTTCTTC.

The rearrangement joins TRBV11-2 to TRBJ1-1; D is perhaps TRBD1 (5 bases). The V gene lost 5 bases and the J gene lost 7 bases, with 11 bases spanning the gap. Germline loops: CDR1 SGHAT, CDR2 FQNNGV. This CDR3 spans 12 amino acids. This chain's CDR3 is CASSPDRREAFF. CDR3 DNA sequence: TGTGCCAGCAGCCCTGACAGACGTGAAGCTTTCTTT.

The J gene is TRBJ2-1, the V gene TRBV7-9, with D possibly matching TRBD2 (6 bases). The CDR3 length is 14 residues. Looked up from germline, CDR1 is SEHNR and CDR2 is FQNEAQ (reference sequence). V was cut by 11 bases and J by 6 bases, with 20 bases left in between. DNA of the CDR3: TGTGCCTGCGGGGTGAGCGAAAACGTCAATGAGCAGTTCTTC. Its translation is CACGVSENVNEQFF.

Only a few counts were recorded for this clonotype. The genes are TRBV6-1 and TRBJ2-2; 8 nucleotides align to TRBD1. The germline CDR1 and CDR2 sequences are MNHNS and SASEGT. The CDR3 covers 15 residues. V lost 8 bases to trimming and J lost 0 bases; unmatched junction nucleotides: 5. CDR3 amino acids: CASGQGVANTGELFF. The CDR3 DNA reads TGTGCCAGCGGACAGGGCGTCGCGAACACCGGGGAGCTGTTTTTT.

This clonotype was seen many times. V and J are TRBV20-1 and TRBJ2-2, with no clear D. Germline V lookup: CDR1 DFQATT, CDR2 SNEGSKA (reference sequence). The CDR3 is made up of 13 amino acids. Trimming cost V 5 bases and J 4 bases, with 11 bases left between them. The CDR3 loop is CSALDVSTGELFF. The CDR3 region has the DNA TGCAGTGCTCTCGACGTTAGCACCGGGGAGCTGTTTTTT.

The chain uses TRBV9 and TRBJ1-1, with 9 bases that match TRBD1. The CDR3 sequence is 14 residues long. V shed 2 bases, J shed 5 bases, and the junction held 4 bases outside the gene matches. In germline, CDR1 is SGDLS, CDR2 YYNGEE. CDR3 protein: CASSVGTGRTEAFF. The CDR3 DNA reads TGTGCCAGCAGCGTCGGGACAGGGAGAACTGAAGCTTTCTTT.

This clonotype was seen repeatedly, ten times or more. V usage is TRBV20-1 and J usage is TRBJ2-1; weak D call: TRBD1 (6 bases). This CDR3 has 14 amino acids. CDR1 is DFQATT, CDR2 SNEGSKA, per germline (reference sequence). V lost 3 bases to trimming and J lost 0 bases, with 9 bases between them. CDR3 residues: CSASGQSSYNEQFF. CDR3 DNA sequence: TGCAGTGCTAGTGGACAGAGCTCCTACAATGAGCAGTTCTTC.

The J gene is TRBJ1-2, the V gene TRBV7-9; D remains ambiguous. Trimming left V 5 bases short and J 9 bases short, with 10 bases between. This CDR3 is 11 amino acids long. The germline CDR1 and CDR2 sequences are SEHNR and FQNEAQ (reference sequence). The CDR3: CASSLDGSYTF. The CDR3 DNA reads TGTGCCAGCAGCCTCGATGGGAGCTACACCTTC.

This clonotype was seen repeatedly, ten times or more. V is TRBV10-2 and J is TRBJ1-2, with D unresolved. The CDR3 runs to 12 residues. Trimming pared 7 bases from V and 5 bases from J, leaving 11 bases between. Germline lookup yields CDR1 WSHSY and CDR2 SAAADI. CDR3 coding DNA: TGCGCCAGCAACGACGGGTCGTATGGCTACACCTTC. Translating gives CASNDGSYGYTF.

This clonotype turned up a few times. The genes are TRBV5-1 and TRBJ1-2; D is undetermined. Germline V CDR1 and CDR2: SGHRS, YFSETQ. There are 13 residues in the CDR3. V lost 0 bases, J lost 4 bases, and 7 bases lay in between. CDR3 amino acids: CASSLEGFYGYTF. The CDR3 DNA sequence: TGCGCCAGCAGCTTGGAGGGTTTCTATGGCTACACCTTC.

This clonotype was recorded a few times. The chain carries TRBV20-1 and TRBJ1-1; weak D call: TRBD1 (6 bases). CDR1 and CDR2 (germline): DFQATT, SNEGSKA (reference sequence). The CDR3 sequence is 13 residues long. V was shortened by 8 bases and J by 3 bases, with 16 bases between the two germline ends. This chain's CDR3 is CSTWGRGDTEAFF. For the CDR3, the DNA is TGCAGTACCTGGGGGCGGGGGGACACTGAAGCTTTCTTT.

Here the CDR3 DNA reads TGTGCCAGCAGTTTTAGCGGACAGGGACATTCCTACGAGCAGTACTTC. It yields the protein CASSFSGQGHSYEQYF. The chain couples TRBV6-5 to TRBJ2-7, with 8 bases that match TRBD1. This CDR3 is 16 amino acids long. CDR1 is MNHEY and CDR2 is SVGAGI in the germline V gene. The V gene end was trimmed by 4 bases and the J gene end by 1 base; junction bases not matched to a gene: 9.